This passage covers 25 T cell receptor beta chains from one sample sequenced in a study of blood T cell repertoires in COVID-19. Assay: immunoSEQ multiplex PCR; the TCRdb copy retains only in-frame clones and omits some. The table records some 460,000 clones, about 89% of them present only once. Sequenced input: peripheral blood. These receptors originate from a woman in her twenties or thirties with acute or convalescent COVID-19.

The chain uses TRBV4-2 and TRBJ2-2; D ambiguous. In germline, CDR1 is LGHNA, CDR2 YNFKEQ. The CDR3 has 17 residues. V dropped 1 base and J dropped 3 bases, with 15 bases sitting between them. CDR3 in DNA: TGTGCCAGCAGCCAAGTAGATGAAGTCATGGACACCGGGGAGCTGTTTTTT. Its translation: CASSQVDEVMDTGELFF.

The V gene is TRBV3-1 (or the pseudogene TRBV3-2), the J gene TRBJ1-2; possibly TRBD1 for D (6 bases). V shed 3 bases and J shed 4 bases, with 15 bases lying between them. Germline V gives CDR1 LGHDT, CDR2 YNNKEL (reference sequence). This CDR3 spans 15 amino acids. Written as DNA, the CDR3 is TGTGCCAGCAGCCATTCAGGGGAAGGGAGCTATGGCTACACCTTC. Translation: CASSHSGEGSYGYTF.

This chain joins TRBV29-1 and TRBJ2-7; 7 bases fit TRBD1. Germline trimming cut 3 bases from V and 6 bases from J; bases unmatched to any gene: 8. CDR1 is SQVTM and CDR2 is ANQGSEA in the germline V gene. The CDR3 consists of 13 residues. The CDR3 DNA reads as TGCAGCGTTGATGGACAGGCGGGCGGCGAGCAGTACTTC. Its translation: CSVDGQAGGEQYF.

This rearrangement joins TRBV27 to TRBJ2-3; possible D gene TRBD1, 6 bases. CDR1 and CDR2 from the germline V gene are MNHEY and SMNVEV (reference sequence). The CDR3 length is 13 residues. Trimming pared 2 bases from V and 7 bases from J, leaving 10 bases between. CDR3 bases: TGTGCCAGCAGTTTAGCTACAGGGAATACGCAGTATTTT. Encoded protein: CASSLATGNTQYF.

The chain combines TRBV15 with TRBJ2-1, with 14 bases aligning to TRBD2. Germline V gene lookup returns CDR1 LNHNV and CDR2 YYDKDF (reference sequence). Trimming took 1 base from V and 7 from J; bases not matched to a gene: 3. The CDR3 covers 16 residues. CDR3 nucleotides: TGTGCCACCAGCAGAGGACTAGCGGGGGGGCAAAATGAGCAGTTCTTC. Its protein is CATSRGLAGGQNEQFF.

Written as DNA, the CDR3 is TGTGCCAGCAGGCTACAGGGTAATTCACCCCTCCACTTT. It translates to CASRLQGNSPLHF. The chain couples TRBV5-6 to TRBJ1-6, with D tentatively TRBD1 (6 bases). The V and J ends lost 5 bases and 6 bases respectively, with 9 bases between them. Germline-derived CDR1 and CDR2 are SGHDT and YYEEEE. CDR3 size: 13 residues.

V and J are TRBV2 and TRBJ2-5; TRBD2 might be the D (5 bases). Trimming cost V 6 bases and J 5 bases, with 10 bases left between them. The CDR3 runs to 12 residues. Germline CDR1 SNHLY, CDR2 FYNNEI. CDR3 in DNA: TGTGCCAGCAGACTAGTGAGGGAGACCCAGTACTTC. This translates into CASRLVRETQYF.

The chain joins TRBV5-4 to TRBJ2-1; 10 bases map to TRBD1. There are 15 residues in the CDR3. V gave up 0 bases and J gave up 8 bases; unmatched junction bases: 5. The germline V gene has CDR1 SGHNT and CDR2 YYREEE (reference sequence). The CDR3 DNA reads as TGTGCCAGCAGCTTGGCCGGGACAGGGGCTTATGAGCAGTTCTTC. Translating it yields CASSLAGTGAYEQFF.

This sequence joins TRBV5-5 and TRBJ1-2; D not resolved. Germline CDR1 and CDR2: SGHKS and YYEKEE (reference sequence). V dropped 0 bases and J dropped 4 bases, with 10 bases sitting between them. This CDR3 has 14 residues. CDR3 sequence: CASSLGREIYGYTF. In DNA form, the CDR3 reads TGTGCCAGCAGCTTGGGACGGGAAATCTATGGCTACACCTTC.

This clone was counted at least ten times. The chain carries TRBV9 and TRBJ2-1; D possibly corresponds to TRBD2 (6 bases). Germline V gene sequence: CDR1 SGDLS, CDR2 YYNGEE. CDR3 length: 14 residues. V lost 5 bases to trimming and J lost 5 bases, with 14 bases between them. The CDR3 here is CASSSGHRNNEQFF. The CDR3 DNA sequence: TGTGCCAGCAGTAGCGGACACCGTAACAATGAGCAGTTCTTC.

A few counts support this clone. V usage is TRBV2 and J usage is TRBJ1-6; 11 nucleotides line up with TRBD1. The CDR3 is 15 amino acids. Per germline, CDR1 SNHLY and CDR2 FYNNEI. V dropped 6 bases and J dropped 6; count of bases not matched to a gene: 4. CDR3 DNA sequence: TGTGCCAGCAGGGGGGACAGGGGGATTAATTCACCCCTCCACTTT. Protein sequence: CASRGDRGINSPLHF.

V is TRBV2 and J is TRBJ2-7; TRBD1 matches at 7 bases. The CDR3 has 18 amino acids. The germline V gene encodes CDR1 SNHLY and CDR2 FYNNEI. Losses at the gene ends were 4 bases for V and 1 base for J; bases not matched to a gene: 16. The CDR3 DNA is TGTGCCAGCAGTGGGCGAAGATTGGGACGGGACAGATCCTACGAGCAGTACTTC. Protein sequence: CASSGRRLGRDRSYEQYF.

The rearrangement uses TRBV16 and TRBJ2-7, with 7 nucleotides matching TRBD1. The CDR3 contains 15 residues. Germline V gene sequence: CDR1 KGHSY, CDR2 FQNENV. Trimming cost V 4 bases and J 0 bases; bases outside gene matches: 6. DNA for the CDR3: TGTGCCAGCAGCCTCGGACAGGTCCGCTCCTACGAGCAGTACTTC. Encoded protein: CASSLGQVRSYEQYF.

The rearrangement links TRBV7-3 to TRBJ2-3; the match to TRBD2 covers 7 bases. This CDR3 comprises 12 residues. Looked up from germline, CDR1 is SGHTA and CDR2 is FQGTGA. The V gene end was trimmed by 5 bases and the J gene end by 8 bases; junction bases not matched to a gene: 4. CDR3 nucleotides: TGTGCCAGCAGCCAACCGGGGGGTACGCAGTATTTT. The encoded protein is CASSQPGGTQYF.

The V call is TRBV3-1 (or the pseudogene TRBV3-2), the J call TRBJ2-2, with TRBD1 matching over 7 bases. Looked up from germline, CDR1 is LGHDT and CDR2 is YNNKEL (reference sequence). The V and J ends lost 1 base and 7 bases, in that order; junction bases with no gene match: 3. This CDR3 is 14 amino acids long. The CDR3 DNA sequence: TGTGCCAGCAGCCAAGGGCAGGGGGTCGGGGAGCTGTTTTTT. Translating gives CASSQGQGVGELFF.

This rearrangement joins TRBV15 to TRBJ2-3; possible D gene TRBD2, 5 bases. Trimming left V 0 bases short and J 5 bases short, with 12 bases between. CDR1 LNHNV and CDR2 YYDKDF come from the germline V gene (reference sequence). This CDR3 contains 15 residues. CDR3 nucleotides: TGTGCCACCAGCAGAGATCGGGGTGTAATAGATACGCAGTATTTT. Protein product: CATSRDRGVIDTQYF.

Worth noting for this clone: Just one base apart from a much larger clone, this may be a read error. The chain links TRBV27 to TRBJ2-7; 8 nucleotides match TRBD1. The CDR3 is 13 amino acids. Germline lookup yields CDR1 MNHEY and CDR2 SMNVEV (reference sequence). With 4 bases clipped from V and 2 bases from J, the junction kept 1 base outside the gene matches. The CDR3 DNA reads TGTGCCAGCAGTTCAGGGGGCCCCTACGAGCAGTACTTC. Its translation: CASSSGGPYEQYF.

The chain carries TRBV4-1 and TRBJ2-2; 10 bases are a match to TRBD2. The CDR3 sequence is 15 residues long. The V segment lost 3 bases and the J segment 6 bases; nucleotides outside the gene matches: 4. Germline V lookup: CDR1 MGHRA, CDR2 YSYEKL. The CDR3: CASSQSSGGSGELFF. The CDR3 region has the DNA TGCGCCAGCAGCCAGAGTAGCGGGGGGTCCGGGGAGCTGTTTTTT.

This clone was seen a handful of times. CDR3 residues: CASSLDGGGRDYGYTF. In DNA, the CDR3 is TGTGCCAGCAGCTTGGACGGCGGGGGGCGCGACTATGGCTACACCTTC. This chain connects TRBV5-6 to TRBJ1-2, with D tentatively TRBD1 (6 bases). The CDR3 has 16 amino acids. Trimming left V 0 bases short and J 3 bases short, with 15 bases between. Germline V gene lookup returns CDR1 SGHDT and CDR2 YYEEEE.

The chain couples TRBV2 to TRBJ1-2; D not certain. Germline lookup yields CDR1 SNHLY and CDR2 FYNNEI. V dropped 3 bases and J dropped 4 bases, with 18 bases sitting between them. The CDR3 loop spans 16 amino acids. CDR3 loop: CASSEPLPSGGYGYTF. The CDR3 bases are TGTGCCAGCAGTGAGCCCCTACCCTCCGGCGGCTATGGCTACACCTTC.

The chain is built from TRBV4-1 and TRBJ2-1; D gene ambiguous. The germline CDR1 and CDR2 sequences are MGHRA and YSYEKL. This CDR3 spans 16 amino acids. The V and J ends lost 0 bases and 0 bases respectively, with 9 bases between them. CDR3 protein: CASSQDAVSSYNEQFF. The CDR3 region has the DNA TGCGCCAGCAGCCAAGACGCCGTTAGCTCCTACAATGAGCAGTTCTTC.

The rearrangement links TRBV6-6 to TRBJ1-2; 10 nucleotides line up with TRBD1. Germline loops: CDR1 MNHNY, CDR2 SVGAGI (reference sequence). The CDR3 is 15 residues long. The J segment lost 1 base and the V segment lost 2 bases, leaving 1 base of the junction unmatched. The CDR3 DNA follows: TGTGCCAGCAGTTACGGACAGGGGGATAACTATGGCTACACCTTC. This sequence encodes CASSYGQGDNYGYTF.

Remarks on this clone: The sample carries other DNA sequences with the same CDR3. CDR3 protein: CASRKTSGGSTDTQYF. The CDR3 DNA reads as TGTGCCAGCAGGAAGACTAGCGGGGGCAGCACAGATACGCAGTATTTT. The rearrangement links TRBV2 to TRBJ2-3; 12 bases align to TRBD2. Germline lookup yields CDR1 SNHLY and CDR2 FYNNEI. The CDR3 spans 16 residues. The ends lost 6 bases at V and 0 bases at J; junction bases unmatched: 4.

The rearrangement uses TRBV9 and TRBJ2-7, with D unclear. CDR3 size: 14 residues. The V gene's germline CDR1 is SGDLS and CDR2 YYNGEE. V lost 0 bases and J 2 bases, leaving 9 bases between the germline ends. The chain's CDR3 is CASSVGTEAYEQYF. CDR3 nucleotide sequence: TGTGCCAGCAGCGTAGGCACAGAAGCCTACGAGCAGTACTTC. Full variable domain (missing parts from reference TRBV9 and TRBJ2-7): DSGVTQTPKHLITATGQRVTLRCSPRSGDLSVYWYQQSLDQGLQFLIQYYNGEERAKGNILERFSAQQFPDLHSELNLSSLELGDSALYFCASSVGTEAYEQYFGPGTRLTVT.

The chain has TRBV6-5 and TRBJ1-2; TRBD1 might be the D (6 bases). This CDR3 has 14 residues. Trimming stripped 6 bases from V and 2 bases from J, with 13 bases between. Germline V gene sequence: CDR1 MNHEY, CDR2 SVGAGI. CDR3 nucleotides: TGTGCCAGCAGGTTGGACAGCCAGAACTATGGCTACACCTTC. It encodes CASRLDSQNYGYTF.